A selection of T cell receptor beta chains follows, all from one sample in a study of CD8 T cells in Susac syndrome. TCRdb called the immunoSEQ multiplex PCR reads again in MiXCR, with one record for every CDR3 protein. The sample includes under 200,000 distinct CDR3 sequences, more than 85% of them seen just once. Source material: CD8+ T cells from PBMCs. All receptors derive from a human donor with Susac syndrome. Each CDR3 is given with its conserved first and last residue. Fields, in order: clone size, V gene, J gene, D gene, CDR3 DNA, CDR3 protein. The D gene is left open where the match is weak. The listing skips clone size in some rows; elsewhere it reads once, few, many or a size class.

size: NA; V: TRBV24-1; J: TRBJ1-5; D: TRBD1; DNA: TGTGCCACTGGGACAGGGAGCAATCAGCCCCAGCATTTT; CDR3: CATGTGSNQPQHF
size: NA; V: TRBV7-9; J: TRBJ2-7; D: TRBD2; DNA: TGTGCCAGCGCCGGGACTAGCGGGAGCCCATCCTACGAGCAGTACTTC; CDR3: CASAGTSGSPSYEQYF
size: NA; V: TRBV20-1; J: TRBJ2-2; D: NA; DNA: TGCAGTGCTAGTATCCCTAGTAAGAACACCGGGGAGCTGTTTTTT; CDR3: CSASIPSKNTGELFF
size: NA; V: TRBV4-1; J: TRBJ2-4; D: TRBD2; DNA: TGCGCCAGCAGCGCCTATGGGACTAGCAAAAACATTCAGTACTTC; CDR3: CASSAYGTSKNIQYF
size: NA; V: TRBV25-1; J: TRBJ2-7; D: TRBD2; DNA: TGTGCCAGCAGTGAAACGGGGGGTTTGGGAGGCGACGAGCAGTACTTC; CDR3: CASSETGGLGGDEQYF
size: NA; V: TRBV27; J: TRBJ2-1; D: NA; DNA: TGTGCCAGCAGTTTACCGGGCGGGGTCTACAATGAGCAGTTCTTC; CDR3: CASSLPGGVYNEQFF
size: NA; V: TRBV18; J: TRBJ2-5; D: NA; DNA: TGTGCCAGCTCACCAGTGCAAGAGACCCAGTACTTC; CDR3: CASSPVQETQYF
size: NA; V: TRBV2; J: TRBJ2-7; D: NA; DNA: TGTGCCAGCAGGGCGCCTCTCTACGAGCAGTACTTC; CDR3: CASRAPLYEQYF
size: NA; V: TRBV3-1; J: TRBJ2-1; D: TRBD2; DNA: TGTGCCAGCAGCCATCCAGCGGGAGTGGGCAATGAGCAGTTCTTC; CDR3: CASSHPAGVGNEQFF
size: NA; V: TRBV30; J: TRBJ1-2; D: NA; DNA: TGTGCCTCCTTCCCCCATGGTAACTATGGCTACACCTTC; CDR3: CASFPHGNYGYTF
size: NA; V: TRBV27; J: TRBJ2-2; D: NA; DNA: TGTGCCAGCGGTGACAGGTTAACAAACACCGGGGAGCTGTTTTTT; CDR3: CASGDRLTNTGELFF
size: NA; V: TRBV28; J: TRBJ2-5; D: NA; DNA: TGTGCCAGCAGACCAAATACAGGGTCCTGGGACATCCAAGAGACCCAGTACTTC; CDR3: CASRPNTGSWDIQETQYF
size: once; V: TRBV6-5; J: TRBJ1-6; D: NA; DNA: TGTGCCAGCAGGGAACAGGGATCCTATAATTCACCCCTCCACTTT; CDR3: CASREQGSYNSPLHF
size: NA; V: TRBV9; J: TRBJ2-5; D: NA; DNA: TGTGCCAGCAGCCCACCCCGGGGGCAAGAGACCCAGTACTTC; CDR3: CASSPPRGQETQYF
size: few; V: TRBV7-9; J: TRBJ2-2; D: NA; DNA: TGTGCCAGCAGCTTATCGGGGGCCGGGGAGCTGTTTTTT; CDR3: CASSLSGAGELFF
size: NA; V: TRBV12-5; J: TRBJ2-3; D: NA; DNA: TGTGCTAGTGGTTTGGAACTCGGACCGAAAGCTCTTTGGGATACGCAGTATTTT; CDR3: CASGLELGPKALWDTQYF
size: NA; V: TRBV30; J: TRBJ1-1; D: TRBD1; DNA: TGTGCCTGGGAGACAGGGCAGAACACTGAAGCTTTCTTT; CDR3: CAWETGQNTEAFF
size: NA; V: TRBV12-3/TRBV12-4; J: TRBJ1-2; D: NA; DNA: TGTGCCAGCAGTTTAGGGAGATACTATGGCTACACCTTC; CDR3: CASSLGRYYGYTF
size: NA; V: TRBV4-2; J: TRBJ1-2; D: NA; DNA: TGTGCCAGCAGCCAAGAATTAGTACTCCTCTATGGCTACACCTTC; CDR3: CASSQELVLLYGYTF
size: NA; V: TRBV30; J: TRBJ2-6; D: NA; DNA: TGTGCCTGGATCAAACGAGGGGATCGTGGGGCCAACGTCCTGACTTTC; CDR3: CAWIKRGDRGANVLTF
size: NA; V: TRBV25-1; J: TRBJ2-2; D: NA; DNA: TGTGCCAGCAGAAAGACCGGGGAGCTGTTTTTT; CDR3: CASRKTGELFF
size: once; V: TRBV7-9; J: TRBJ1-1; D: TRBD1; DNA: TGTGCCAGCAGCTTAGCGCCGGGACAGAATCCCAACACTGAAGCTTTCTTT; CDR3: CASSLAPGQNPNTEAFF
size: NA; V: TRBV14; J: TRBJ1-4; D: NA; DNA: TGTGCCAGCAGCCGACCCGGCGGGACACCTAATGAAAAACTGTTTTTT; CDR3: CASSRPGGTPNEKLFF
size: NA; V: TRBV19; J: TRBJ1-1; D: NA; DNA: TGTGCCAGTATGGGACTGCAGAACACTGAAGCTTTCTTT; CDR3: CASMGLQNTEAFF
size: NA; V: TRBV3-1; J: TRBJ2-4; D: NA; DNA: TGTGCCAGCAGCCAAGGTGGGCCCATTCAGTACTTC; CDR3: CASSQGGPIQYF
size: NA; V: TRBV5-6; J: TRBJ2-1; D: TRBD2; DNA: TGTGCCAGCAGCCCAGGGCGGGAGGGATACAATGAGCAGTTCTTC; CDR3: CASSPGREGYNEQFF
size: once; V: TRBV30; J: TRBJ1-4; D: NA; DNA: TGTGCCTGGAGAGCTCCGGGGACGGGAAATGAAAAACTGTTTTTT; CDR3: CAWRAPGTGNEKLFF
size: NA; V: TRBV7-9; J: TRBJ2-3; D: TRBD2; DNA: TGTGCCAGCAGCCCACTTTTGTCTAGCGGGAGTGATACGCAGTATTTT; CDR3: CASSPLLSSGSDTQYF
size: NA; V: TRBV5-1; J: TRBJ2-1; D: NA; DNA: TGCGCCAGCAGCTTGGCCATGAGGGAGATTACCGATGAGCAGTTCTTC; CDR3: CASSLAMREITDEQFF
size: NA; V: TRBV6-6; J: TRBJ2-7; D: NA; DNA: TGTGCCAGCAGCTCCGGGACGGAGGACGAGCAGTACTTC; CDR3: CASSSGTEDEQYF
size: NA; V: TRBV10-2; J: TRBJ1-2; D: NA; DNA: TGCGCCAGCAGTGAGTCCCGGCGCTACACCTTC; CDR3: CASSESRRYTF
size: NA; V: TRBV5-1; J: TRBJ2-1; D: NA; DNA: TGCGCCAGCAGCTGGGGGTCGGGGGGCAGTGGCAATGAGCAGTTCTTC; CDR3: CASSWGSGGSGNEQFF
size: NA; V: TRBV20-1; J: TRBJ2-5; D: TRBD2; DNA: TGCAGTGCTAGAGGGATGGGGGGACTAGAGAAAGAGACCCAGTACTTC; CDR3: CSARGMGGLEKETQYF
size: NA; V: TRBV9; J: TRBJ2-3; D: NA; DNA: TGTGCCAGCAGCGTAGGAGGGACCGGAGATACGCAGTATTTT; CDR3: CASSVGGTGDTQYF
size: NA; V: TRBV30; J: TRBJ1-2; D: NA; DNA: TGTGCCTCCCGGGGGCTTAACTATGGCTACACCTTC; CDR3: CASRGLNYGYTF
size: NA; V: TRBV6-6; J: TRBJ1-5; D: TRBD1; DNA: TGTGCCAGCAGTCCCGAGGACAGGGGAAGCAATCAGCCCCAGCATTTT; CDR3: CASSPEDRGSNQPQHF
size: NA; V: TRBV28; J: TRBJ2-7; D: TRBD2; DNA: TGTGCCAGCGGACCAAGGGAGGGGTACGAGCAGTACTTC; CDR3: CASGPREGYEQYF
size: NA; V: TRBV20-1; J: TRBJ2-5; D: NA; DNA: TGCAGTGCTAGGGGTTTGGCGGGGGCCCCGGGAGAGACCCAGTACTTC; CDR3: CSARGLAGAPGETQYF
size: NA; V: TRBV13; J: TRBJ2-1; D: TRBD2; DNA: TGTGCCAGCAGCTTCCGGGGGGTCAACAATGAGCAGTTCTTC; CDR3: CASSFRGVNNEQFF
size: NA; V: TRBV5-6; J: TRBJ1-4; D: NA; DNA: TGTGCCAGCAGCTTGCAAGGGTTGAAGGAAAAACTGTTTTTT; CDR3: CASSLQGLKEKLFF
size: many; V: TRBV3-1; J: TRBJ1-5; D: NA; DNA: TGTGCCAGCAGCCCCGACAGCAATCAGCCCCAGCATTTT; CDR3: CASSPDSNQPQHF
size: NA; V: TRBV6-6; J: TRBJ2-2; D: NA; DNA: TGTGCCAGCAGCCCCGACGACAGGAGGGCCGGGGAGCTGTTTTTT; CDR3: CASSPDDRRAGELFF